This T cell receptor (beta chain) is from a study of neurological immune-mediated disorders. Synthesis of cDNA used 5'RACE (with 10-nucleotide random UMIs). TCRdb re-called the 5' RACE reads through MiXCR, storing one row per CDR3 protein. Of about 62,000 distinct CDR3 sequences in the sample, 3.5% to 4.5% were seen once. Trimming pared 5 bases from V and 0 bases from J, leaving 11 bases between. Germline CDR1 SGHVS, CDR2 FNYEAQ. The CDR3 is 16 residues long. General study findings and limits: When repertoires were grouped phylogenetically, those of 18 of 34 multiple sclerosis patients fell into one related-CDR3 cluster, a possible signature.

This clonotype occurred many times. The antigen is undetermined. The TCR originated in a woman in her 50s with multiple sclerosis. The sample comprised PBMCs. J is TRBJ2-6 and V is TRBV7-6; tentatively, D is TRBD1 (5 bases). The CDR3 DNA sequence: TGTGCCAGCAGCCTTGCGGACAACTCTGGGGCCAACGTCCTGACTTTC. It translates to CASSLADNSGANVLTF.